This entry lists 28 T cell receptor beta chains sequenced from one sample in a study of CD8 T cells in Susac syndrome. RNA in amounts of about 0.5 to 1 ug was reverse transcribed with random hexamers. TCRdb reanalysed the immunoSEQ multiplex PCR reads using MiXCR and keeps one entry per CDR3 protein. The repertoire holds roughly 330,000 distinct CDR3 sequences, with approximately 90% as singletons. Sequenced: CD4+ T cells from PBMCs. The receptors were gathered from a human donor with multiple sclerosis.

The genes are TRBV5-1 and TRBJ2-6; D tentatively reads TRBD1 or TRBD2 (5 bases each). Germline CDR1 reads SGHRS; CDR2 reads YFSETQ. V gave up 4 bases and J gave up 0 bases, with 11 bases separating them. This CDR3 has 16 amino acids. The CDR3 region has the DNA TGCGCCAGCAGCGGGGGTCTAAGCTCTGGGGCCAACGTCCTGACTTTC. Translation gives CASSGGLSSGANVLTF.

The CDR3 reads CASSLVSLMEGNEQFF. The CDR3 nucleotides are TGCGCCAGCAGCTTGGTTTCCTTGATGGAGGGCAATGAGCAGTTCTTC. The J gene is TRBJ2-1, the V gene TRBV5-1, with a tentative D call TRBD2 (6 bases). The germline V gene encodes CDR1 SGHRS and CDR2 YFSETQ. The CDR3 contains 16 residues. Trimming shortened V by 0 bases and J by 6 bases, and 16 bases separated the two germline ends.

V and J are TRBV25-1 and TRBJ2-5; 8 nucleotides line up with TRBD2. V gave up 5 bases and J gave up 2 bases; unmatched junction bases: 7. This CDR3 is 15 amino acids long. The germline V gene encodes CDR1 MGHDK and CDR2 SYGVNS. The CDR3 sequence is CASSPYGGGQETQYF. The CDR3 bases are TGTGCCAGCAGTCCTTACGGGGGGGGACAAGAGACCCAGTACTTC. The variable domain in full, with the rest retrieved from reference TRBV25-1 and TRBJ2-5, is EADIYQTPRYLVIGTGKKITLECSQTMGHDKMYWYQQDPGMELHLIHYSYGVNSTEKGDLSSESTVSRIRTEHFPLTLESARPSHTSQYLCASSPYGGGQETQYFGPGTRLLVL.

The DNA of the CDR3 is TGTGCCAGCAGTGAAAGGGGACCGAGCTCCGGGACCCAGTACTTC. This gives the protein CASSERGPSSGTQYF. The V gene is TRBV2, the J gene TRBJ2-5; D assignment may be TRBD1 or TRBD2 (5 bases each). CDR1 and CDR2 (germline): SNHLY, FYNNEI. This CDR3 is built from 15 residues. V lost 2 bases, J lost 7 bases, and 17 bases lay in between.

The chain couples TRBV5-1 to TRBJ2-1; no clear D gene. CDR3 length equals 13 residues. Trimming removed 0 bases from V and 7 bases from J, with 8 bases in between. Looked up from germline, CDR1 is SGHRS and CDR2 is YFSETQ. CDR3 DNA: TGCGCCAGCAGCTTGGGGCTGGTAAATGAGCAGTTCTTC. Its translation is CASSLGLVNEQFF.

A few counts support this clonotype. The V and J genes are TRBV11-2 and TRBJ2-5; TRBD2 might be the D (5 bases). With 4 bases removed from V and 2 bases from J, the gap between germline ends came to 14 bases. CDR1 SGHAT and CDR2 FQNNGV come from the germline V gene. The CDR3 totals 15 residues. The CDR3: CASSSYTKRQETQYF. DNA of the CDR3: TGTGCCAGCAGCTCATACACTAAGCGGCAAGAGACCCAGTACTTC.

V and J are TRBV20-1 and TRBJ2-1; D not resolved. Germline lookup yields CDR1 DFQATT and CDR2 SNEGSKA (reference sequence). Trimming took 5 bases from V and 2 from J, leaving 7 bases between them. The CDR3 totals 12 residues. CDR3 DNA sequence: TGCAGTGCTCCCACCACCTACAATGAGCAGTTCTTC. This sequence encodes CSAPTTYNEQFF.

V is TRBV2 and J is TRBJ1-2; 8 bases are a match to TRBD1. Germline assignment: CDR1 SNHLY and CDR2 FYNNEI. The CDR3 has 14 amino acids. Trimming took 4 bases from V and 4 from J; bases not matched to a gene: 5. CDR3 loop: CASSVRGQGYGYTF. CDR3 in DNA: TGTGCCAGCAGTGTCAGGGGGCAGGGCTATGGCTACACCTTC. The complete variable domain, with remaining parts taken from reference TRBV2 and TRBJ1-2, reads EPEVTQTPSHQVTQMGQEVILRCVPISNHLYFYWYRQILGQKVEFLVSFYNNEISEKSEIFDDQFSVERPDGSNFTLKIRSTKLEDSAMYFCASSVRGQGYGYTFGSGTRLTVV.

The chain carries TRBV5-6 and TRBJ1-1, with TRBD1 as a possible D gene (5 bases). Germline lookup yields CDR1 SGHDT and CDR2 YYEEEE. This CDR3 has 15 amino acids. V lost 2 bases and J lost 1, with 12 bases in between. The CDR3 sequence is CASSFRQNSNTEAFF. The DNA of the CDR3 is TGTGCCAGCAGCTTCCGACAGAACTCGAACACTGAAGCTTTCTTT.

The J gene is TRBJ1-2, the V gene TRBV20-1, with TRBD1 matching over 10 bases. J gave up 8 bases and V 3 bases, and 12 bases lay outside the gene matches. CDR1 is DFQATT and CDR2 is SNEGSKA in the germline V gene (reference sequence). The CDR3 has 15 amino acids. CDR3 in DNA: TGCAGTGCTAGTCCCGGGACAGGGGCCTTCAGGGGCTACACCTTC. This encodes CSASPGTGAFRGYTF.

The CDR3 spells CASRDPWGNTEAFF. In DNA form, the CDR3 reads TGTGCCAGCAGGGATCCATGGGGGAACACTGAAGCTTTCTTT. The chain combines TRBV28 with TRBJ1-1; D is ambiguous. V was trimmed by 6 bases and J by 1 base, leaving 12 bases between them. CDR3 length equals 14 residues. CDR1 MDHEN and CDR2 SYDVKM come from the germline V gene.

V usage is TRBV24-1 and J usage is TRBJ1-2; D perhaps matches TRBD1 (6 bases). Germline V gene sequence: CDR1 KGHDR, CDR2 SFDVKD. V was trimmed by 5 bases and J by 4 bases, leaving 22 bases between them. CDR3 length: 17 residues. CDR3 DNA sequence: TGTGCCACCAGTGGCCGAGACAGGTGGTCGGGTGTCTATGGCTACACCTTC. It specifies CATSGRDRWSGVYGYTF.

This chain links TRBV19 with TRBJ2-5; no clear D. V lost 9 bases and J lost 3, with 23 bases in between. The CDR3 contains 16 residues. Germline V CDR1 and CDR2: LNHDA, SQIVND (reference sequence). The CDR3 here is CASGFGPGYPEETQYF. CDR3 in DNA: TGTGCCAGCGGGTTCGGCCCAGGATACCCTGAAGAGACCCAGTACTTC.

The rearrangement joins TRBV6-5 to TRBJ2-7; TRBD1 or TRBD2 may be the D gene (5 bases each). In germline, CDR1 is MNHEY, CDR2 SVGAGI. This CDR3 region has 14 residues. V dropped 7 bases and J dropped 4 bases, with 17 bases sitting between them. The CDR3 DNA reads TGTGCCAGCAAAACAGGAGGTAGAGGGTACGAGCAGTACTTC. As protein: CASKTGGRGYEQYF.

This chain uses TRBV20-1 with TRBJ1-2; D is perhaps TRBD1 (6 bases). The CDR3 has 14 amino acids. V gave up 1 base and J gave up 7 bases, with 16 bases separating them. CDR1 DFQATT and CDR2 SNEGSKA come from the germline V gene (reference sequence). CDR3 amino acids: CSARVPRGGGGYTF. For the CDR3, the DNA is TGCAGTGCTAGAGTCCCGCGGGGGGGCGGTGGCTACACCTTC.

The CDR3 loop reads CASSSGTSGNLGGETQYF. The DNA for the CDR3 is TGTGCCAGCAGCTCCGGGACTAGCGGGAATCTGGGTGGGGAGACCCAGTACTTC. This sequence joins TRBV5-4 and TRBJ2-5; the match to TRBD2 covers 13 bases. CDR3 length: 18 amino acids. V was clipped by 3 bases and J by 5 bases; unmatched bases: 13. Looked up from germline, CDR1 is SGHNT and CDR2 is YYREEE (reference sequence).

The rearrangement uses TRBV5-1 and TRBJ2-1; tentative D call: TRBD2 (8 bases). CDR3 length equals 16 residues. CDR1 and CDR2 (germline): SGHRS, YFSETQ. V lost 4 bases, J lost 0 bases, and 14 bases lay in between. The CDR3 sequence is CASSPGGTVSYNEQFF. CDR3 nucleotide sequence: TGCGCCAGCAGCCCGGGGGGGACAGTCTCCTACAATGAGCAGTTCTTC.

DNA of the CDR3: TGTGCCAGCCGTGTCGCCCCCCGGGAGTCCGAGCAGTACTTC. Its translation: CASRVAPRESEQYF. This chain connects TRBV2 to TRBJ2-7, with TRBD2 as a possible D gene (6 bases). The germline CDR1 and CDR2 sequences are SNHLY and FYNNEI. This CDR3 contains 14 residues. The ends were cut back, 8 bases at V and 6 bases at J, with 20 bases in the middle.

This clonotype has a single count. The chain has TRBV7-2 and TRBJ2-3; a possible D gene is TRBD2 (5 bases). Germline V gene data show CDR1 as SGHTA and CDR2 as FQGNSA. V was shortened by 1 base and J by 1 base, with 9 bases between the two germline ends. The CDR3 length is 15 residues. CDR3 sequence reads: CASSLGGLRTDTQYF. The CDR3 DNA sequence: TGTGCCAGCAGCTTAGGCGGACTCCGCACAGATACGCAGTATTTT.

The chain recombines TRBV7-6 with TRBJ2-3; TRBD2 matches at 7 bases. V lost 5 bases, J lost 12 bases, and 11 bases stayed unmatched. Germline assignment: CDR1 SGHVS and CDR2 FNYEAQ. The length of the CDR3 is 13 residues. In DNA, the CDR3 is TGTGCCAGCAGCCCCGCCCCCCAGCGGGAACAGTATTTT. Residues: CASSPAPQREQYF.

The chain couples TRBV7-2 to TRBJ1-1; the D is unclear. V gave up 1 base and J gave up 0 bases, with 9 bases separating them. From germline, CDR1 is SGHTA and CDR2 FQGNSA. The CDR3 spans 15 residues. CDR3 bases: TGTGCCAGCAGCTTAGGGCCAGACTTGAACACTGAAGCTTTCTTT. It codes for CASSLGPDLNTEAFF.

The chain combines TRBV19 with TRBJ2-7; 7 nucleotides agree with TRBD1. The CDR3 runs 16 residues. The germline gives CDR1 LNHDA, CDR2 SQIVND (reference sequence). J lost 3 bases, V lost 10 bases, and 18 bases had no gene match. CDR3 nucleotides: TGTGCCACCCCGACAGGGAAGCCCCCCACTGACTACGAGCAGTACTTC. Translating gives CATPTGKPPTDYEQYF.

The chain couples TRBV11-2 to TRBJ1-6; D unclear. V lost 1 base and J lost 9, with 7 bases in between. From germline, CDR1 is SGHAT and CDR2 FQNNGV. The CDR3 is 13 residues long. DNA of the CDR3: TGTGCCAGCAGCTTAGCTTTCGGTTCACCCCTCCACTTT. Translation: CASSLAFGSPLHF.

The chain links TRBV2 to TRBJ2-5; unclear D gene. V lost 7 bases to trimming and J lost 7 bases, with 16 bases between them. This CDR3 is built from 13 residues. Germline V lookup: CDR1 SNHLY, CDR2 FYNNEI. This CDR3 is CASKWDTSVTQYF. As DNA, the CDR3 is TGTGCCAGCAAGTGGGATACGAGCGTGACCCAGTACTTC.

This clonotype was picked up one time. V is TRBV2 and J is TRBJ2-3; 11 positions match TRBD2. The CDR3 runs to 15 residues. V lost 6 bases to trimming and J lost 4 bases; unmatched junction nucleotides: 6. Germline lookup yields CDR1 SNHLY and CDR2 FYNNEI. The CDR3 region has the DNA TGTGCCAGCAGGAGGAGACTAGCGGGGCCAGATACGCAGTATTTT. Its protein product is CASRRRLAGPDTQYF.

The CDR3 DNA reads TGCGCCACAAGGGACAGGGGAGGAGGAGAGACCCAGTACTTC. The encoded protein is CATRDRGGGETQYF. The chain couples TRBV10-2 to TRBJ2-5, with 10 bases identical to TRBD1. Germline CDR1 is WSHSY and CDR2 is SAAADI. V gave up 10 bases and J gave up 4 bases; unmatched junction bases: 9. The CDR3 length is 14 residues.

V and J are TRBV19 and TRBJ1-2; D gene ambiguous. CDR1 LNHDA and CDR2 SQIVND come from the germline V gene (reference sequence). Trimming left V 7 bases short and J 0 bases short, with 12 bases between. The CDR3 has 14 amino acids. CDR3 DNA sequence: TGTGCCAGTATCCCCGGCGGAGCTAACTATGGCTACACCTTC. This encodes CASIPGGANYGYTF.

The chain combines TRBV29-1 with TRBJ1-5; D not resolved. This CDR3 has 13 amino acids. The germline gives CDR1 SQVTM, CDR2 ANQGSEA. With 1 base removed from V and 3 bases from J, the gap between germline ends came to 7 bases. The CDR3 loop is CSVEGQDNQPQHF. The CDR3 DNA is TGCAGCGTTGAAGGGCAGGACAATCAGCCCCAGCATTTT.